The 8 T cell receptor beta chains given below trace back to one sample, sequenced in a study of T cell repertoires in cytomegalovirus infection. From the reads, TCRdb called clonotypes with MiXCR, one entry per CDR3 protein. This repertoire shows about 250,000 distinct CDR3 sequences, around 6.2% found once; its top ten account for about 6.5%. The source material was PBMCs. The receptor set was obtained from a human donor in good health (CMV status not recorded). Some clones in this sample may be carry-over from other donors' samples.

The sample holds many counts of this clonotype. The chain combines TRBV6-2 or TRBV6-3 with TRBJ1-1; D gene ambiguous. V shed 7 bases and J shed 0 bases, with 18 bases lying between them. Per the germline V gene, CDR1 is MNHEY and CDR2 is SVGEGT. The CDR3 is made up of 16 amino acids. The CDR3 nucleotides are TGTGCCAGCATTTCCCTCCCCAGAGGAATGAACACTGAAGCTTTCTTT. Residues: CASISLPRGMNTEAFF.

This clonotype was detected a few times. This may be a read error, as it is one base from a much larger clone. The CDR3 does not end in the conserved phenylalanine or tryptophan, so this is likely a read error. The rearrangement uses TRBV5-4 and TRBJ2-7, with 14 bases that match TRBD2. This CDR3 has 15 residues. Germline-derived CDR1 and CDR2 are SGHNT and YYREEE (reference sequence). V lost 4 bases to trimming and J lost 4 bases; unmatched junction nucleotides: 4. The CDR3 DNA sequence: TGTGCCAGCAGCCTGACTAGCGGGGGGGGGTACGAGCAGTACTTA. Translated, it gives CASSLTSGGGYEQYL.

At least ten counts were recorded for this clonotype. This rearrangement joins TRBV5-1 to TRBJ2-7, with D possibly TRBD2 on 5 matching bases. V lost 2 bases to trimming and J lost 5 bases, with 11 bases between them. Germline lookup yields CDR1 SGHRS and CDR2 YFSETQ. This CDR3 spans 13 amino acids. As DNA, the CDR3 is TGCGCCAGCAGCTTACCCGGGAAGGACGAGCAGTACTTC. Its protein is CASSLPGKDEQYF.

This clonotype was recorded many times. This chain joins TRBV25-1 and TRBJ1-1, with no clear D. The V end was cut by 0 bases, the J end by 0 bases, with 8 bases between. CDR1 is MGHDK, CDR2 SYGVNS, per germline. This CDR3 spans 15 amino acids. This chain's CDR3 is CASSEYGRMNTEAFF. The CDR3 DNA is TGTGCCAGCAGTGAATATGGGCGGATGAACACTGAAGCTTTCTTT.

This clonotype was observed at least ten times. CDR3 nucleotide sequence: TGCAGCGTTGGGGGGACAGGGGTGACTTCCGGGGATGGCTACACCTTC. Translating it yields CSVGGTGVTSGDGYTF. The J gene is TRBJ1-2, the V gene TRBV29-1; 10 nucleotides match TRBD1. This CDR3 spans 16 amino acids. Looked up from germline, CDR1 is SQVTM and CDR2 is ANQGSEA. The V segment lost 4 bases and the J segment 6 bases; nucleotides outside the gene matches: 14. The full variable domain, its missing parts supplied by reference TRBV29-1 and TRBJ1-2, is SAVISQKPSRDICQRGTSLTIQCQVDSQVTMMFWYRQQPGQSLTLIATANQGSEATYESGFVIDKFPISRPNLTFSTLTVSNMSPEDSSIYLCSVGGTGVTSGDGYTFGSGTRLTVV.

This clonotype was seen at least ten times. V gene TRBV20-1 combines with J gene TRBJ1-1; D is unresolved. V was pared by 0 bases and J by 10 bases, with 12 bases between. In germline, CDR1 is DFQATT, CDR2 SNEGSKA (reference sequence). The CDR3 extends over 12 amino acids. CDR3 sequence: CSARDGNLRAFF. CDR3 coding DNA: TGCAGTGCTAGAGATGGGAACCTACGAGCTTTCTTT.

This clonotype was picked up a small number of times. This chain joins TRBV4-2 and TRBJ2-1; D assignment may be TRBD1 or TRBD2 (5 bases each). Germline values: CDR1 LGHNA, CDR2 YNFKEQ. The CDR3 spans 13 residues. The germline V and J ends were trimmed by 4 bases and 9 bases, with 13 bases remaining between them. CDR3 sequence reads: CASSRERGVEQFF. The CDR3, as DNA: TGTGCCAGCAGCCGAGAGAGAGGGGTTGAGCAGTTCTTC.

This chain uses TRBV29-1 with TRBJ1-2; 8 positions match TRBD1. Germline V gene sequence: CDR1 SQVTM, CDR2 ANQGSEA. V lost 1 base, J lost 2 bases, and 3 bases stayed unmatched. CDR3 length: 14 residues. In nucleotides, the CDR3 is TGCAGCGTTGAAGTACAGGGGGTGAACTATGGCTACACCTTC. This encodes CSVEVQGVNYGYTF.